Listed below are T cell receptor beta chains from one sample, sequenced in a study of patients and donors after allogeneic stem cell transplantation. One entry per CDR3 protein, called by TCRdb with MiXCR from the RT-PCR reads. Of 800,000 to 1,000,000 distinct CDR3 sequences in the sample, under 20% were seen once. Sequencing used blood, either unsorted or a sorted T cell fraction (not recorded which). The receptors were gathered from a human donor who was either an allogeneic HSCT recipient or a stem cell or donor lymphocyte infusion donor (not recorded which). It is not recorded whose cells these are; they may come from a transplant donor. Both conserved end residues are part of each CDR3. Fields, in order: V gene, clone size, D gene, J gene, CDR3 protein, CDR3 DNA. A D gene is named only where the DNA matches it firmly. Size values are once, few and many counts, or a class for expanded clones, and some rows have none.

TRBV10-3	few	-	TRBJ1-2	CAISGRDGYGYTF	TGTGCCATCAGTGGTCGGGACGGCTATGGCTACACCTTC
TRBV29-1	-	-	TRBJ2-5	CSCRRAAKGETQYF	TGCAGCTGCCGCAGGGCAGCCAAGGGAGAGACCCAGTACTTC
TRBV4-1	once	TRBD2	TRBJ2-1	CASSHRGGPPREQFF	TGCGCCAGCAGCCACCGGGGGGGACCTCCTCGGGAGCAGTTCTTC
TRBV15	once	-	TRBJ2-2	CATSPSAGPNTGELFF	TGTGCCACCAGCCCCTCGGCAGGCCCGAACACCGGGGAGCTGTTTTTT
TRBV27	many	-	TRBJ2-3	CASSLSARATDTQYF	TGTGCCAGCAGTTTATCGGCCAGGGCGACAGATACGCAGTATTTT
TRBV12-3/TRBV12-4	many	-	TRBJ1-5	CASSPDTVGNQPQHF	TGTGCCAGCAGTCCGGACACGGTTGGGAATCAGCCCCAGCATTTT
TRBV7-9	-	TRBD2	TRBJ2-1	CASSPMGGSYNEQFF	TGTGCCAGCAGCCCTATGGGGGGGTCCTACAATGAGCAGTTCTTC
TRBV20-1	few	TRBD2	TRBJ2-1	CSAPSGSAYNEQFF	TGCAGTGCTCCTAGCGGGAGCGCCTACAATGAGCAGTTCTTC
TRBV6-1	-	TRBD2	TRBJ2-2	CASSATSGRWTGELFF	TGTGCCAGCAGTGCCACTAGCGGGAGGTGGACCGGGGAGCTGTTTTTT
TRBV2	few	-	TRBJ1-1	CASSDDGRPEAFF	TGTGCCAGCAGTGACGACGGAAGGCCTGAAGCTTTCTTT
TRBV4-2	-	-	TRBJ1-4	CASSPPGPRNEKLFF	TGTGCCAGCAGCCCCCCGGGACCGAGAAATGAAAAACTGTTTTTT
TRBV7-9	many	-	TRBJ2-2	CASSLSSLGAGELFF	TGTGCCAGCAGCTTGAGCTCCTTGGGGGCCGGGGAGCTGTTTTTT
TRBV5-6	few	-	TRBJ2-7	CASSADGGGSEEQYF	TGTGCCAGCAGCGCCGATGGAGGGGGGTCAGAGGAGCAGTACTTC
TRBV7-3	-	-	TRBJ2-7	CASSPGTISSYEQYF	TGTGCCAGCAGCCCCGGGACAATTAGCTCCTACGAGCAGTACTTC
TRBV6-5	-	-	TRBJ2-2	CASSYGPHKNTGELFF	TGTGCCAGCAGTTACGGCCCCCACAAGAACACCGGGGAGCTGTTTTTT
TRBV6-5	few	-	TRBJ2-1	CASSYSGDHNEQFF	TGTGCCAGCAGTTACTCGGGCGACCACAATGAGCAGTTCTTC
TRBV4-3	few	-	TRBJ2-7	CASSQHEQYF	TGCGCCAGCAGCCAACACGAGCAGTACTTC
TRBV9	few	-	TRBJ2-7	CASSVEEGYEQYF	TGTGCCAGCAGCGTAGAAGAAGGCTACGAGCAGTACTTC
TRBV18	many	-	TRBJ2-7	CASSPNSYEQYF	TGTGCCAGCTCACCAAACAGCTACGAGCAGTACTTC
TRBV11-2	-	-	TRBJ1-1	CASSRQGPQAFF	TGTGCCAGCAGCCGCCAGGGGCCTCAAGCTTTCTTT
TRBV27	many	-	TRBJ1-1	CASIGATEAFF	TGTGCCAGCATAGGGGCGACTGAAGCTTTCTTT
TRBV29-1	many	-	TRBJ2-7	CSVGTGRSYEQYF	TGCAGCGTTGGGACGGGGCGCTCCTACGAGCAGTACTTC
TRBV24-1	many	-	TRBJ1-4	CATSDSDLGEKLFF	TGTGCCACCAGTGATTCCGACCTCGGAGAAAAACTGTTTTTT
TRBV6-1	-	-	TRBJ1-6	CATRGDSYNSPLHF	TGTGCCACCCGAGGGGATTCCTATAATTCACCCCTCCACTTT
TRBV7-8	-	TRBD2	TRBJ2-7	CASSGGDSTEQYF	TGTGCCAGCAGCGGGGGGGACTCTACCGAGCAGTACTTC
TRBV5-1	-	-	TRBJ1-4	CASSLLTPNEKLFF	TGCGCCAGCAGCCTTCTAACACCGAATGAAAAACTGTTTTTT
TRBV6-1	few	TRBD1	TRBJ2-1	CASTRSGTGAMKSYNEQFF	TGTGCCAGCACTCGATCCGGGACAGGGGCCATGAAATCCTACAATGAGCAGTTCTTC
TRBV20-1	many	TRBD2	TRBJ2-7	CSANRGGRGYEQYF	TGCAGTGCCAACCGCGGCGGGAGAGGTTACGAGCAGTACTTC
TRBV4-1	-	-	TRBJ2-7	CASSLGGGRIYEQYF	TGCGCCAGCAGCCTTGGGGGGGGCCGAATCTACGAGCAGTACTTC
TRBV6-5	-	TRBD2	TRBJ2-1	CASRYRAGHTYNEQFF	TGTGCCAGCAGATATCGAGCGGGGCACACCTACAATGAGCAGTTCTTC
TRBV7-2	-	-	TRBJ1-6	CASSLAQLLNSPLHF	TGTGCCAGCAGCTTAGCGCAACTGCTCAATTCACCCCTCCACTTT
TRBV15	-	TRBD2	TRBJ2-7	CATSRELALAGGNNYEQYF	TGTGCCACCAGCAGAGAGCTAGCCCTAGCGGGAGGTAATAACTACGAGCAGTACTTC
TRBV9	few	TRBD2	TRBJ2-1	CASSVVTSGSQFF	TGTGCCAGCAGCGTAGTGACTAGCGGGAGTCAGTTCTTC
TRBV20-1	few	-	TRBJ1-3	CSARGAGGNTIYF	TGCAGTGCTAGGGGGGCTGGGGGAAACACCATATATTTT
TRBV15	few	-	TRBJ2-1	CATSSDRKGSQPTYNEQFF	TGTGCCACCAGCAGTGACCGGAAGGGGTCTCAGCCTACTTACAATGAGCAGTTCTTC
TRBV2	-	-	TRBJ2-5	CASTRVSQETQYF	TGTGCCAGCACGAGGGTCTCCCAAGAGACCCAGTACTTC
TRBV7-9	few	-	TRBJ2-2	CASSFKGTGAGELFF	TGTGCCAGCAGCTTTAAGGGAACAGGCGCCGGGGAGCTGTTTTTT
TRBV5-1	-	TRBD2	TRBJ2-3	CASSLRTSGRVPDTQCF	TGCGCCAGCAGCTTGAGGACTAGCGGGAGGGTCCCAGATACGCAGTGTTTT
TRBV2	few	-	TRBJ2-6	CASSEGQAGNVLTF	TGTGCCAGCAGTGAAGGACAGGCGGGCAACGTCCTGACTTTC
TRBV12-3/TRBV12-4	many	TRBD1	TRBJ2-1	CASSLRGQGVYNEQFF	TGTGCCAGCAGTTTACGAGGACAGGGAGTCTACAATGAGCAGTTCTTC
TRBV27	few	TRBD2	TRBJ2-5	CATGGPGYQETQYF	TGTGCCACGGGGGGTCCGGGTTATCAAGAGACCCAGTACTTC
TRBV2	-	TRBD2	TRBJ2-1	CASSSRLAEKYNEQFF	TGTGCCAGCAGTTCCCGCCTAGCGGAGAAATACAATGAGCAGTTCTTC
TRBV25-1	few	TRBD1	TRBJ2-5	CASSDGSRDRTETQYF	TGTGCCAGCAGTGATGGGAGCCGGGACAGGACGGAGACCCAGTACTTC
TRBV30	few	TRBD2	TRBJ2-5	CAWSWAGDWVETQYF	TGTGCCTGGAGTTGGGCGGGAGATTGGGTAGAGACCCAGTACTTC
TRBV3-1	-	-	TRBJ1-4	CASSQDLPQGVATNEKLFF	TGTGCCAGCAGCCAAGATCTCCCGCAGGGCGTTGCAACTAATGAAAAACTGTTTTTT
TRBV25-1	few	TRBD1	TRBJ2-7	CASSESDRGYEQYF	TGTGCCAGCAGTGAATCTGACAGGGGGTACGAGCAGTACTTC
TRBV5-1	-	-	TRBJ1-3	CASSNVLGDRGNTIYF	TGCGCCAGCAGCAACGTACTGGGGGATCGCGGAAACACCATATATTTT
TRBV7-9	few	-	TRBJ1-5	CASSFGGAYSNQPQHF	TGTGCCAGCAGCTTTGGCGGTGCCTATAGCAATCAGCCCCAGCATTTT
TRBV10-3	few	TRBD1	TRBJ2-3	CAIKEGQGATDTQYF	TGTGCCATCAAGGAGGGACAGGGGGCCACAGATACGCAGTATTTT
TRBV6-6	-	-	TRBJ2-3	CAGDWGGPDTQYF	TGTGCCGGTGATTGGGGGGGCCCAGATACGCAGTATTTT
TRBV27	few	TRBD1	TRBJ2-7	CASSSGQLYEQYF	TGTGCCAGCAGTTCGGGACAGTTATACGAGCAGTACTTC
TRBV4-2	few	TRBD2	TRBJ2-3	CASSQERTSGEDTQYF	TGTGCCAGCAGCCAAGAACGAACTAGCGGGGAAGATACGCAGTATTTT
TRBV21-1	-	-	TRBJ1-5	CASSRRTGDGQPQHF	TGTGCCAGCAGCAGACGGACAGGGGATGGGCAGCCCCAGCATTTT
TRBV7-9	few	TRBD2	TRBJ2-1	CASSSAGTSGRGEQFF	TGTGCCAGCAGCTCTGCCGGGACTAGCGGGAGAGGTGAGCAGTTCTTC
TRBV4-1	-	TRBD1	TRBJ2-5	CASSQAPSTGVETQYF	TGCGCCAGCAGCCAAGCCCCCTCCACAGGGGTAGAGACCCAGTACTTC
TRBV6-5	few	-	TRBJ2-7	CASSYPRSEQYF	TGTGCCAGCAGTTACCCGAGAAGCGAGCAGTACTTC
TRBV6-2/TRBV6-3	-	-	TRBJ1-4	CASIRSPRGTRGSANEKLFF	TGTGCCAGCATAAGGTCCCCCCGAGGGACACGAGGTTCAGCTAATGAAAAACTGTTTTTT
TRBV3-1	few	TRBD1	TRBJ1-2	CASSHWTGPGYTF	TGTGCCAGCAGCCATTGGACAGGGCCTGGCTACACCTTC
TRBV24-1	few	-	TRBJ1-1	CATSDRKGRTEGAFF	TGTGCCACCAGTGATCGAAAAGGTAGGACAGAGGGGGCTTTCTTT